The 22 T cell receptor beta chains below were found in one sample sequenced in a study of CD8 T cells in Susac syndrome. RNA in amounts of roughly 0.5 to 1 ug was reverse transcribed with random hexamers. TCRdb re-analysed the immunoSEQ multiplex PCR reads in MiXCR, keeping a single row per CDR3 protein. Of 120,000 or so distinct CDR3 sequences in the sample, roughly 94% were seen once. The sequenced sample was CD8+ T cells from PBMCs. These receptors all stem from a human donor with Susac syndrome.

The chain combines TRBV29-1 with TRBJ2-1, with a weak D call TRBD1 (6 bases). The CDR3 length is 13 residues. Trimming shortened V by 7 bases and J by 10 bases, and 20 bases separated the two germline ends. Germline V gives CDR1 SQVTM, CDR2 ANQGSEA. CDR3 DNA sequence: TGCAGCGGCCCAGACAGGACGACAGAAGAGCAGTTCTTC. Protein product: CSGPDRTTEEQFF.

The chain has TRBV5-6 and TRBJ2-7; TRBD2 matches at 12 bases. There are 16 residues in the CDR3. The V gene end was trimmed by 4 bases and the J gene end by 4 bases; junction bases not matched to a gene: 9. Germline CDR1 reads SGHDT; CDR2 reads YYEEEE. In DNA, the CDR3 is TGTGCCAGCAGCCCAAGACTAGCGGGGGAAATGTACGAGCAGTACTTC. Protein sequence: CASSPRLAGEMYEQYF.

The chain couples TRBV2 to TRBJ2-3; D is unclear. The CDR3 sequence is 16 residues long. The germline V gene has CDR1 SNHLY and CDR2 FYNNEI. V dropped 0 bases and J dropped 2 bases, with 12 bases sitting between them. Written as DNA, the CDR3 is TGTGCCAGCAGTGAAGCCGACGGGCTGGTCACAGATACGCAGTATTTT. Amino acids: CASSEADGLVTDTQYF.

The CDR3 nucleotides are TGTGCCACCAGCCCCGCGCCTGAGACAGGAAACTATGGCTACACCTTC. This translates into CATSPAPETGNYGYTF. V gene TRBV15 combines with J gene TRBJ1-2, with D perhaps TRBD1 (6 bases). Germline V gives CDR1 LNHNV, CDR2 YYDKDF (reference sequence). The CDR3 consists of 16 residues. The ends were cut back, 5 bases at V and 2 bases at J, with 18 bases in the middle.

The CDR3 bases are TGTGCCAGCTCAAGAGACGGGACAGCCAAAGAGCAGTTCTTC. This sequence encodes CASSRDGTAKEQFF. The rearrangement links TRBV18 to TRBJ2-1, with TRBD1 matching 7 bases. V shed 5 bases and J 10 bases; nucleotides not matched to a gene: 11. The V gene's germline CDR1 is KGHSH and CDR2 LQKENI. The CDR3 runs 14 residues.

The rearrangement links TRBV24-1 to TRBJ2-2, with D tentatively TRBD2 (6 bases). The CDR3 is made up of 16 amino acids. Trimming stripped 3 bases from V and 0 bases from J, with 10 bases between. Germline V gives CDR1 KGHDR, CDR2 SFDVKD. CDR3 sequence (DNA): TGTGCCACCAGTGATGTGGGACTCGCGAACACCGGGGAGCTGTTTTTT. It is translated as CATSDVGLANTGELFF.

The rearrangement joins TRBV7-8 to TRBJ1-2; D remains ambiguous. V lost 4 bases to trimming and J lost 3 bases, with 15 bases between them. The germline CDR1 and CDR2 sequences are SGHVS and FQNEAQ. This CDR3 is 15 amino acids long. CDR3 coding DNA: TGTGCCAGCAGCTCTTGGGAACAACTGGACTATGGCTACACCTTC. This codes for CASSSWEQLDYGYTF.

This chain uses TRBV5-6 with TRBJ2-7, with D unresolved. The CDR3 totals 14 residues. CDR1 and CDR2 (germline): SGHDT, YYEEEE. V was cut by 0 bases and J by 1 base, with 8 bases left in between. CDR3 nucleotides: TGTGCCAGCAGCTTGGAAGCCGATTCCTACGAGCAGTACTTC. This translates into CASSLEADSYEQYF.

The rearrangement links TRBV2 to TRBJ2-1; 11 bases match TRBD2. Germline CDR1 and CDR2: SNHLY and FYNNEI. Trimming cost V 6 bases and J 4 bases; bases outside gene matches: 5. The CDR3 is made up of 15 amino acids. CDR3 sequence: CASRGGTSGYNEQFF. The CDR3 DNA follows: TGTGCCAGCAGGGGTGGGACTAGCGGATACAATGAGCAGTTCTTC.

V and J are TRBV29-1 and TRBJ2-7, with TRBD2 matching 7 bases. The junction had 9 bases not matched to a gene; V was cut back by 1 base and J by 3 bases. Germline V CDR1 and CDR2: SQVTM, ANQGSEA. The CDR3 is 15 amino acids. The CDR3 protein is CSVEGWGGVVYEQYF. The CDR3 DNA reads TGCAGCGTTGAAGGTTGGGGGGGGGTAGTCTACGAGCAGTACTTC.

The CDR3 DNA follows: TGTGCCAGCAGCCAAGCCGAGGGCCTATATGGCTACACCTTC. Protein sequence: CASSQAEGLYGYTF. The V gene is TRBV3-1, the J gene TRBJ1-2; D is uncertain. The CDR3 sequence is 14 residues long. V was shortened by 1 base and J by 5 bases, with 11 bases between the two germline ends. Germline-derived CDR1 and CDR2 are LGHDT and YNNKEL (reference sequence).

The CDR3 sequence: CSATVDYGYTF. The CDR3 coding sequence is TGCAGTGCTACAGTGGACTATGGCTACACCTTC. The genes are TRBV20-1 and TRBJ1-2, with D hard to call. Trimming cost V 4 bases and J 3 bases, with 6 bases left between them. The CDR3 has 11 amino acids. Germline-derived CDR1 and CDR2 are DFQATT and SNEGSKA (reference sequence).

This chain connects TRBV5-1 to TRBJ1-2, with no clear D. From germline, CDR1 is SGHRS and CDR2 YFSETQ. The CDR3 is made up of 13 amino acids. V was clipped by 0 bases and J by 6 bases, with 9 bases between them. For the CDR3, the DNA is TGCGCCAGCAGCTTGGGTAGCGGAGATGGCTACACCTTC. Translated, it gives CASSLGSGDGYTF. Supplemented by reference TRBV5-1 and TRBJ1-2, the full variable domain reads KAGVTQTPRYLIKTRGQQVTLSCSPISGHRSVSWYQQTPGQGLQFLFEYFSETQRNKGNFPGRFSGRQFSNSRSEMNVSTLELGDSALYLCASSLGSGDGYTFGSGTRLTVV.

The chain employs TRBV6-5 and TRBJ2-5; D tentatively fits TRBD1 or TRBD2 (6 bases each). Germline V gene data show CDR1 as MNHEY and CDR2 as SVGAGI. V lost 2 bases and J lost 5, with 9 bases in between. The length of the CDR3 is 13 residues. In nucleotides, the CDR3 is TGTGCCAGCAGTTACACAGGGAGGGAGACCCAGTACTTC. Translating gives CASSYTGRETQYF.

DNA of the CDR3: TGTGCCAGCAGCTTTCAACAGACCTACGAGCAGTACTTC. Protein product: CASSFQQTYEQYF. The chain is built from TRBV5-6 and TRBJ2-7, with D hard to call. Germline-derived CDR1 and CDR2 are SGHDT and YYEEEE. Trimming took 2 bases from V and 2 from J, leaving 8 bases between them. This CDR3 has 13 amino acids.

The chain combines TRBV2 with TRBJ2-1, with unresolved D. V was trimmed by 7 bases and J by 10 bases, leaving 8 bases between them. The CDR3 totals 10 residues. The germline V gene encodes CDR1 SNHLY and CDR2 FYNNEI. The CDR3: CASNVGEQFF. In nucleotides, the CDR3 is TGTGCCAGCAACGTTGGGGAGCAGTTCTTC.

The rearrangement joins TRBV25-1 to TRBJ1-1; D is undetermined. Deletions cut 0 bases from V and 2 bases from J, with 4 bases between. This CDR3 has 13 amino acids. CDR1 and CDR2 (germline): MGHDK, SYGVNS. CDR3 nucleotides: TGTGCCAGCAGTGAATATCACAACACTGAAGCTTTCTTT. Translation: CASSEYHNTEAFF.

The chain joins TRBV6-1 to TRBJ1-1; 9 bases line up with TRBD1. CDR1 and CDR2 from the germline V gene are MNHNS and SASEGT. The CDR3 totals 14 residues. Unmatched junction bases numbered 7, after V lost 5 bases and J lost 6 bases. The CDR3 sequence: CASSTDRGKPEAFF. Written as DNA, the CDR3 is TGTGCCAGCAGTACCGACAGGGGGAAACCTGAAGCTTTCTTT.

This chain links TRBV4-2 with TRBJ2-1; D is unresolved. Deletions cut 7 bases from V and 0 bases from J, with 7 bases between. The CDR3 has 13 residues. The V gene's germline CDR1 is LGHNA and CDR2 YNFKEQ. CDR3 region: CASTNPSYNEQFF. The CDR3 DNA reads TGTGCCAGCACCAACCCCTCCTACAATGAGCAGTTCTTC.

The chain carries TRBV29-1 and TRBJ2-7; D is possibly TRBD1 (5 bases). Trimming removed 0 bases from V and 2 bases from J, with 17 bases in between. Germline assignment: CDR1 SQVTM and CDR2 ANQGSEA. CDR3 length: 16 residues. In DNA, the CDR3 is TGCAGCGTTGAAGATCTTAAGGGTCAGGGTCCCTACGAGCAGTACTTC. Its protein product is CSVEDLKGQGPYEQYF.

This clonotype has only one observation. The CDR3 reads CASILTPVGERPGAQYF. Here the CDR3 DNA reads TGTGCCAGCATACTAACACCGGTGGGGGAGCGGCCGGGAGCCCAGTACTTC. This chain uses TRBV7-8 with TRBJ2-5; D might be TRBD2 (6 bases). Germline CDR1 SGHVS, CDR2 FQNEAQ. The CDR3 runs to 17 residues. The V and J ends lost 7 bases and 9 bases respectively, with 30 bases between them. Combining the CDR3 with reference TRBV7-8 and TRBJ2-5 gives the whole variable domain GAGVSQSPRYKVAKRGQDVALRCDPISGHVSLFWYQQALGQGPEFLTYFQNEAQLDKSGLPSDRFFAERPEGSVSTLKIQRTQQEDSAVYLCASILTPVGERPGAQYFGPGTRLLVL.

The chain couples TRBV11-2 to TRBJ2-3, with D unclear. From germline, CDR1 is SGHAT and CDR2 FQNNGV. V lost 5 bases to trimming and J lost 2 bases, with 14 bases between them. The CDR3 spans 15 residues. The DNA for the CDR3 is TGTGCCAGCAGCCCGAAGCCCCGGCTCACAGATACGCAGTATTTT. Translated, it gives CASSPKPRLTDTQYF.